These 31 T cell receptor beta chains originate from one sample sequenced in a study of shared clonotypes between healthy human individuals. Profiling relied on immunoSEQ multiplex PCR, and the TCRdb table lists in-frame clones only, not all of them. The sample lists some 2 million clones; approximately 95% were seen once. Cells designated naive CD8 were CD45RO-negative and were positively selected for CCR7, with terminally differentiated effector memory CD45RA+ cells excluded. Sample: naive CD8+ T cells sorted from blood. The receptors were gathered from a young man in good health.

The gene calls are TRBV7-9 and TRBJ1-2, with D possibly being TRBD1 (5 bases). The CDR3 length is 17 residues. V lost 5 bases, J lost 1 base, and 20 bases lay in between. Germline-derived CDR1 and CDR2 are SEHNR and FQNEAQ (reference sequence). The CDR3 DNA reads TGTGCCAGCAGCCGAACTCAGGGCAGTCTAATTAACTATGGCTACACCTTC. This gives the protein CASSRTQGSLINYGYTF.

The chain carries TRBV2 and TRBJ2-7; D is uncertain. The germline V gene encodes CDR1 SNHLY and CDR2 FYNNEI. The CDR3 extends over 15 amino acids. The V end lost 3 bases, the J end lost 1 base, and 13 bases lay between the germline ends. The CDR3: CASSDSAFQSYEQYF. CDR3 DNA: TGTGCCAGCAGTGATTCGGCCTTCCAGTCCTACGAGCAGTACTTC.

This clone is a singleton in its sample. The chain links TRBV5-1 to TRBJ2-7, with D tentatively TRBD1 (8 bases). The CDR3 consists of 14 residues. CDR1 SGHRS and CDR2 YFSETQ come from the germline V gene. V dropped 3 bases and J dropped 5 bases, with 15 bases sitting between them. The CDR3 sequence is CASSWRTGTNEQYF. CDR3 in DNA: TGCGCCAGCAGCTGGAGGACAGGGACTAACGAGCAGTACTTC.

This clone was found once. The V and J genes are TRBV27 and TRBJ2-1; 12 nucleotides match TRBD2. With 6 bases clipped from V and 6 bases from J, the junction kept 12 bases outside the gene matches. Germline loops: CDR1 MNHEY, CDR2 SMNVEV (reference sequence). The CDR3 sequence is 17 residues long. The CDR3 loop reads CASSLLAGGRGTNEQFF. The CDR3 bases are TGTGCCAGCAGCTTACTAGCGGGAGGCCGGGGGACCAATGAGCAGTTCTTC.

This sequence joins TRBV5-1 and TRBJ2-3; a possible D gene is TRBD2 (5 bases). Germline CDR1 and CDR2: SGHRS and YFSETQ. Deletions cut 1 base from V and 0 bases from J, with 9 bases between. The CDR3 sequence is 15 residues long. The CDR3 loop is CASSLKGASTDTQYF. The CDR3 DNA is TGCGCCAGCAGCTTGAAGGGAGCTAGCACAGATACGCAGTATTTT.

This chain joins TRBV19 and TRBJ2-1; 7 bases are a match to TRBD2. CDR1 and CDR2 (germline): LNHDA, SQIVND (reference sequence). The CDR3 contains 16 residues. V lost 5 bases and J lost 0; bases outside the gene matches: 7. This chain's CDR3 is CASSPSGYSSYNEQFF. The CDR3 DNA follows: TGTGCCAGTAGTCCTAGCGGATATAGCTCCTACAATGAGCAGTTCTTC.

The chain uses TRBV5-6 and TRBJ2-7; possible D gene TRBD1, 6 bases. Germline values: CDR1 SGHDT, CDR2 YYEEEE. V lost 2 bases to trimming and J lost 6 bases, with 9 bases between them. This CDR3 contains 12 residues. CDR3 nucleotide sequence: TGTGCCAGCAGCTTACAGGGCCCCGAGCAGTACTTC. Translated, it gives CASSLQGPEQYF.

The sample holds one count of this clone. This chain links TRBV13 with TRBJ2-7; 7 bases agree with TRBD2. This CDR3 is 15 amino acids long. The J segment lost 3 bases and the V segment lost 2 bases, leaving 7 bases of the junction unmatched. CDR1 is PRHDT and CDR2 is FYEKMQ in the germline V gene (reference sequence). CDR3 region: CASSLRAGTLYEQYF. The CDR3 DNA sequence: TGTGCCAGCAGCTTAAGAGCGGGAACCCTCTACGAGCAGTACTTC.

This clone was found a few times. This chain connects TRBV18 to TRBJ1-1; unclear D gene. Trimming left V 2 bases short and J 0 bases short, with 7 bases between. Looked up from germline, CDR1 is KGHSH and CDR2 is LQKENI. The CDR3 has 14 amino acids. CDR3 nucleotides: TGTGCCAGCTCACCAGCAGTCATGAACACTGAAGCTTTCTTT. Residues: CASSPAVMNTEAFF.

CDR3 region: CASSLRGGASDTQYF. The CDR3 DNA reads as TGTGCCAGCAGCTTGCGAGGGGGGGCATCAGATACGCAGTATTTT. The chain joins TRBV5-4 to TRBJ2-3; D is possibly TRBD2 (7 bases). CDR1 and CDR2 (germline): SGHNT, YYREEE (reference sequence). Trimming cost V 1 base and J 4 bases, with 13 bases left between them. The CDR3 sequence is 15 residues long.

The chain recombines TRBV19 with TRBJ2-2; D remains ambiguous. This CDR3 has 11 amino acids. Germline V gives CDR1 LNHDA, CDR2 SQIVND (reference sequence). Trimming took off 7 bases at V and 6 bases at J, with 6 bases between the two ends. Here the CDR3 reads CASTYAGELFF. The CDR3 coding sequence is TGTGCCAGTACCTACGCCGGGGAGCTGTTTTTT.

This CDR3 reads CAWSTGTGVTEAFF. CDR3 bases: TGTGCCTGGAGTACCGGGACAGGGGTCACTGAAGCTTTCTTT. The chain employs TRBV30 and TRBJ1-1, with TRBD1 identical over 10 bases. The CDR3 has 14 residues. In germline, CDR1 is GTSNPN, CDR2 SVGIG (reference sequence). V dropped 2 bases and J dropped 4; count of bases not matched to a gene: 4.

This clone was recorded once. The gene calls are TRBV28 and TRBJ2-1; 7 bases align to TRBD1. In germline, CDR1 is MDHEN, CDR2 SYDVKM. J lost 12 bases, V lost 5 bases, and 10 bases had no gene match. This CDR3 spans 13 amino acids. The DNA for the CDR3 is TGTGCCAGCAGTCCTGAAACAGGGGATCCGCAGTTCTTC. Translation: CASSPETGDPQFF. Combining the CDR3 with reference TRBV28 and TRBJ2-1 gives the whole variable domain DVKVTQSSRYLVKRTGEKVFLECVQDMDHENMFWYRQDPGLGLRLIYFSYDVKMKEKGDIPEGYSVSREKKERFSLILESASTNQTSMYLCASSPETGDPQFFGPGTRLTVL.

In regard to this clone: Compared with germline, one end of the junction differs, possibly owing to a read error. The rearrangement uses TRBV7-8 and TRBJ2-7; D is perhaps TRBD1 (5 bases). The CDR3 sequence is 14 residues long. Per germline, CDR1 SGHVS and CDR2 FQNEAQ. CDR3 bases: TGTGCCAGCACCTTACTCCCCGAGGACATTGAGCAGTACTTC. Translation: CASTLLPEDIEQYF.

The J gene is TRBJ2-2, the V gene TRBV7-9; 7 bases are a match to TRBD2. With 2 bases clipped from V and 4 bases from J, the junction kept 4 bases outside the gene matches. Per the germline V gene, CDR1 is SEHNR and CDR2 is FQNEAQ (reference sequence). The CDR3 has 15 residues. CDR3 DNA: TGTGCCAGCAGCTTATGGGAGGGTTCCACCGGGGAGCTGTTTTTT. The encoded protein is CASSLWEGSTGELFF. The full variable domain, rest sourced from reference TRBV7-9 and TRBJ2-2, is DTGVSQNPRHKITKRGQNVTFRCDPISEHNRLYWYRQTLGQGPEFLTYFQNEAQLEKSRLLSDRFSAERPKGSFSTLEIQRTEQGDSAMYLCASSLWEGSTGELFFGEGSRLTVL.

The chain recombines TRBV15 with TRBJ2-7; D is undetermined. The CDR3 spans 13 residues. Germline V CDR1 and CDR2: LNHNV, YYDKDF (reference sequence). V gave up 4 bases and J gave up 6 bases, with 13 bases separating them. As DNA, the CDR3 is TGTGCCACCAGCACCCTCGAACTGGGCGAGCAGTACTTC. Translating gives CATSTLELGEQYF.

CDR3 bases: TGTGCCAGCAGTTTATTGGGGACTAGCGGGCCAGAGACCCAGTACTTC. Its protein product is CASSLLGTSGPETQYF. The chain employs TRBV27 and TRBJ2-5, with 12 bases matching TRBD2. This CDR3 has 16 residues. The germline gives CDR1 MNHEY, CDR2 SMNVEV (reference sequence). V gave up 1 base and J gave up 4 bases; unmatched junction bases: 4.

The V call is TRBV28, the J call TRBJ2-7, with D hard to call. The germline V gene encodes CDR1 MDHEN and CDR2 SYDVKM. The germline V and J ends were trimmed by 4 bases and 4 bases, with 8 bases remaining between them. There are 12 residues in the CDR3. The CDR3 sequence: CASSSGWYEQYF. CDR3 DNA sequence: TGTGCCAGCAGTTCAGGTTGGTACGAGCAGTACTTC.

CDR3 nucleotide sequence: TGTGCCAGCAACAAAAGACTAGCGGGAACCGAGCAGTACTTC. Its translation: CASNKRLAGTEQYF. The J gene is TRBJ2-5, the V gene TRBV7-9; the match to TRBD2 covers 11 bases. The DNA end favors TRBJ2-7, so the J call may be wrong. The CDR3 is made up of 14 amino acids. Looked up from germline, CDR1 is SEHNR and CDR2 is FQNEAQ (reference sequence).

The rearrangement links TRBV13 to TRBJ2-7, with D perhaps matching TRBD2 (7 bases). From germline, CDR1 is PRHDT and CDR2 FYEKMQ (reference sequence). This CDR3 spans 16 amino acids. Trimming removed 3 bases at V and 3 bases at J, with 18 bases between. CDR3 sequence (DNA): TGTGCCAGCAGCTTCGGCACCGGGGGGCTTCACTACGAGCAGTACTTC. Protein: CASSFGTGGLHYEQYF.

The chain joins TRBV7-9 to TRBJ1-4; a possible D gene is TRBD1 (5 bases). The ends were cut back, 1 base at V and 4 bases at J, with 13 bases in the middle. There are 16 residues in the CDR3. The germline CDR1 and CDR2 sequences are SEHNR and FQNEAQ (reference sequence). As DNA, the CDR3 is TGTGCCAGCAGCTTAGTAGGGGACGCTCTTAATGAAAAACTGTTTTTT. This codes for CASSLVGDALNEKLFF.

This sequence joins TRBV18 and TRBJ2-2, with D possibly being TRBD1 (5 bases). V dropped 0 bases and J dropped 3 bases, with 11 bases sitting between them. CDR3 length: 16 residues. Per germline, CDR1 KGHSH and CDR2 LQKENI. CDR3 DNA sequence: TGTGCCAGCTCACCACCTAAAGGGGAAGACACCGGGGAGCTGTTTTTT. Translating gives CASSPPKGEDTGELFF.

The chain is built from TRBV7-9 and TRBJ2-7; 10 positions match TRBD1. Germline V gene sequence: CDR1 SEHNR, CDR2 FQNEAQ (reference sequence). The length of the CDR3 is 16 residues. V lost 1 base, J lost 2 bases, and 5 bases stayed unmatched. This chain's CDR3 is CASSLGFGTGAYEQYF. The CDR3 nucleotides read TGTGCCAGCAGCTTAGGGTTCGGGACAGGGGCCTACGAGCAGTACTTC. Full variable domain (rest looked up from reference TRBV7-9 and TRBJ2-7): DTGVSQNPRHKITKRGQNVTFRCDPISEHNRLYWYRQTLGQGPEFLTYFQNEAQLEKSRLLSDRFSAERPKGSFSTLEIQRTEQGDSAMYLCASSLGFGTGAYEQYFGPGTRLTVT.

The chain recombines TRBV5-6 with TRBJ2-7; D is tentatively TRBD1 or TRBD2 (5 bases each). V lost 7 bases and J lost 4, with 15 bases in between. The CDR3 totals 13 residues. The germline V gene encodes CDR1 SGHDT and CDR2 YYEEEE. The CDR3 nucleotides are TGTGCCAGCGAGGGACCGTTCCCTTACGAGCAGTACTTC. Its protein product is CASEGPFPYEQYF.

The chain uses TRBV18 and TRBJ1-2, with a tentative D call TRBD1 (5 bases). The CDR3 runs to 16 residues. Germline V gene sequence: CDR1 KGHSH, CDR2 LQKENI. Trimming cost V 4 bases and J 2 bases, with 17 bases left between them. The chain's CDR3 is CASSLSGGGTNYGYTF. The CDR3 nucleotides are TGTGCCAGCTCACTATCCGGGGGAGGGACCAACTATGGCTACACCTTC.

The J gene is TRBJ2-1, the V gene TRBV12-2. TRBV12-2 is recorded as a pseudogene. The CDR3 extends over 14 amino acids. This CDR3 is CASRLALMYNEQFF. The CDR3 region has the DNA TGTGCAAGTCGCTTAGCGCTGATGTACAATGAGCAGTTCTTC.

The chain combines TRBV14 with TRBJ2-1; D is uncertain. CDR3 length: 14 amino acids. CDR1 is SGHDN, CDR2 FVKESK, per germline. Between the trimmed V and J ends, which lost 3 bases and 10 bases, there was a span of 16 bases. In DNA, the CDR3 is TGTGCCAGCAGCCAGGTTAACCCGGGTGGGGAGCAGTTCTTC. This codes for CASSQVNPGGEQFF.

Note on this clone: This CDR3 is also generated by other DNA sequences in the sample. The V gene is TRBV9, the J gene TRBJ2-1; D gene unclear. V was shortened by 0 bases and J by 7 bases, with 5 bases between the two germline ends. Germline V gene sequence: CDR1 SGDLS, CDR2 YYNGEE. This CDR3 is built from 12 residues. CDR3 nucleotide sequence: TGTGCCAGCAGCGTAGTTGAAAATGAGCAGTTCTTC. As protein: CASSVVENEQFF.

CDR3 DNA sequence: TGTGCCAGCAGTTTGTGGTCGATAGATGTCTCTGGAAACACCATATATTTT. It specifies CASSLWSIDVSGNTIYF. The chain links TRBV28 to TRBJ1-3; no definite D call. The germline CDR1 and CDR2 sequences are MDHEN and SYDVKM. This CDR3 has 17 residues. The germline V and J ends were trimmed by 3 bases and 0 bases, with 15 bases remaining between them. Using reference TRBV28 and TRBJ1-3 for the parts outside the CDR3, the full variable domain is DVKVTQSSRYLVKRTGEKVFLECVQDMDHENMFWYRQDPGLGLRLIYFSYDVKMKEKGDIPEGYSVSREKKERFSLILESASTNQTSMYLCASSLWSIDVSGNTIYFGEGSWLTVV.

This CDR3 is CASSLGLAGQFF. DNA for the CDR3: TGTGCCAGCAGCTTGGGGCTAGCGGGTCAGTTCTTC. The chain has TRBV5-6 and TRBJ2-1; TRBD2 matches at 8 bases. There are 12 residues in the CDR3. The V and J ends lost 0 bases and 13 bases, in that order; junction bases with no gene match: 3. Germline CDR1 and CDR2: SGHDT and YYEEEE. Complete variable domain (other parts from reference TRBV5-6 and TRBJ2-1): DAGVTQSPTHLIKTRGQQVTLRCSPKSGHDTVSWYQQALGQGPQFIFQYYEEEERQRGNFPDRFSGHQFPNYSSELNVNALLLGDSALYLCASSLGLAGQFFGPGTRLTVL.

This rearrangement joins TRBV16 to TRBJ1-4; 10 bases line up with TRBD1. The ends lost 1 base at V and 0 bases at J; junction bases unmatched: 5. CDR1 is KGHSY and CDR2 is FQNENV in the germline V gene. The CDR3 runs to 18 residues. The chain's CDR3 is CASSQWDRGAATNEKLFF. CDR3 sequence (DNA): TGTGCCAGCAGCCAATGGGACAGGGGAGCCGCAACTAATGAAAAACTGTTTTTT.